This note documents a single T cell receptor (beta chain) sequence. The data are from a study of blood T cell repertoires in COVID-19. Libraries were prepared by immunoSEQ multiplex PCR; TCRdb keeps only in-frame clonotypes and omits some of them. The data show about 190,000 clones, about 90% seen once. Germline lookup yields CDR1 MNHEY and CDR2 SVGAGI. The CDR3 runs 15 residues. V dropped 0 bases and J dropped 3 bases, with 10 bases sitting between them. The source of this sequence is a man in his fifties or sixties with active or convalescent COVID-19. The sequenced sample was peripheral blood. V and J are TRBV6-5 and TRBJ2-3; TRBD2 is a possible D gene (6 bases). The DNA for the CDR3 is TGTGCCAGCAGTTACTCGGGGGGAGGTACAGATACGCAGTATTTT. Translation gives CASSYSGGGTDTQYF.